This T cell receptor beta chain was profiled in a study of regulatory T cells in long-lasting Graves disease. Study context: Graves' patients (newly diagnosed) had been on antithyroid drugs under 3 months.

Germline V lookup: CDR1 DFQATT, CDR2 SNEGSKA (reference sequence). This CDR3 has 16 residues. The V gene end was trimmed by 3 bases and the J gene end by 4 bases; junction bases not matched to a gene: 11. This clonotype was counted between two and nine times. Stated time point: newly diagnosed GD, antithyroid drugs for less than 3 months. From PBMCs, RNA was extracted and then used to make the TCR library. Recruitment took place at an endocrinology department in Xi'an, China. For TCR beta, libraries came from iRepertoire HTBI primers and Arm-PCR of CDR3 regions. MiXCR, applied by TCRdb to the multiplex PCR reads, yields one record per CDR3 protein. The top ten clones hold 25% of a sample with hundreds of thousands of distinct CDR3 sequences, more than 15% of them seen once. The same data also contributed to another study, on T cells in Graves' hyperthyroidism and ophthalmopathy. As that report states: Stable hyperthyroidism and ophthalmopathy were separated using 13 V-J signatures.

The chain uses TRBV20-1 and TRBJ2-2; TRBD1 matches 7 bases. Sequenced material: peripheral blood mononuclear cells (PBMCs), taken at new diagnosis, from a patient treated with antithyroid drugs. The clonotype comes from a woman aged 35-65 years with Graves disease. In DNA form, the CDR3 reads TGCAGTGCTAGCGGGACAGCAACTATCGGCACCGGGGAGCTGTTTTTT. Residues: CSASGTATIGTGELFF.